These T cell receptor beta chains were read from a single sample in a study of cytotoxic CD8 clonotypes in ibrutinib-treated CLL. TCRdb keeps only in-frame clones here, not all; method: immunoSEQ multiplex PCR. The sample contains tens of thousands of clones, more than 70% of which appear only once. The sequences come from PBMCs, collected after 12 months of ibrutinib treatment. These receptors were collected from a human donor with chronic lymphocytic leukemia. Both conserved end residues are part of each CDR3. A D gene is named only where the DNA matches it firmly. Rows may omit the clone size; those that give it use once, few, many or a size class.

V	D	size	J	DNA	CDR3
TRBV27	TRBD2	.	TRBJ2-3	TGTGCCAGCAGTAACCCGGGAGGCGGCACAGATACGCAGTATTTT	CASSNPGGGTDTQYF
TRBV5-1	TRBD1	.	TRBJ2-7	TGCGCCAGCAGCTTGGCCCAGACAGGGTCCTACGAGCAGTACTTC	CASSLAQTGSYEQYF
TRBV28	TRBD2	.	TRBJ2-1	TGTGCCAGCAGTCCACGGGTTGGACTAGCTCGGAATGAGCAGTTCTTC	CASSPRVGLARNEQFF
TRBV5-4	.	.	TRBJ2-3	TGTGCCAGCAGCCCAGGAGGCACCCTCGGCACAGATACGCAGTATTTT	CASSPGGTLGTDTQYF
TRBV6-5	.	.	TRBJ2-7	TGTGCCAGCAGTTACGCCCGAGGGGGTGACGAGCAGTACTTC	CASSYARGGDEQYF
TRBV4-2	TRBD1	.	TRBJ2-5	TGTGCCAGCAGCCAAGACATGAGTACAGGGGGCGCCCGGGAGACCCAGTACTTC	CASSQDMSTGGARETQYF
TRBV20-1	TRBD2	many	TRBJ2-7	TGCAGTGCTCGGCGACTAGCGCCACAGTACTTC	CSARRLAPQYF
TRBV29-1	.	.	TRBJ1-1	TGCAGCGTTGAAGATCATGGGTCCGCCACTGAAGCTTTCTTT	CSVEDHGSATEAFF
TRBV5-6	.	.	TRBJ2-7	TGTGCCAGCAGCTTGGATCCGGGCGAGCAGTACTTC	CASSLDPGEQYF
TRBV7-2	.	.	TRBJ2-1	TGTGCCAGCAGCTTAGTTAACGGGGGATCCTACAATGAGCAGTTCTTC	CASSLVNGGSYNEQFF
TRBV5-4	.	.	TRBJ2-2	TGTGCCAGCAGCTTAGGGGTCGTCCCGAACACCGGGGAGCTGTTTTTT	CASSLGVVPNTGELFF
TRBV2	TRBD1	few	TRBJ2-7	TGTGCCAGCAGCAGGGACAGGGGGCTTGACGAGCAGTACTTC	CASSRDRGLDEQYF
TRBV5-6	TRBD1	.	TRBJ2-2	TGTGCCAGCAGCTCAGGGACAGGGGACACCGGGGAGCTGTTTTTT	CASSSGTGDTGELFF
TRBV5-1	.	few	TRBJ1-1	TGCGCCAGCAGCTTGCGGGGGTCCCCCATGAACACTGAAGCTTTCTTT	CASSLRGSPMNTEAFF
TRBV18	TRBD1	.	TRBJ2-5	TGTGCCAGCTCATCGACAGGGGTACAAGAGACCCAGTACTTC	CASSSTGVQETQYF
TRBV7-8	TRBD1	.	TRBJ1-2	TGTGCCAGCAGCTTACAAATCACAGGGGAAGGCTACACCTTC	CASSLQITGEGYTF
TRBV10-1	TRBD1	.	TRBJ2-3	TGCGCCAGCACTCGCCTGCTAGGGGGCGTGAGTACAGATACGCAGTATTTT	CASTRLLGGVSTDTQYF
TRBV6-6	TRBD2	few	TRBJ2-7	TGTGCCAGCAGTTGGACTAGCGGGAGGGCCTACGAGCAGTACTTC	CASSWTSGRAYEQYF
TRBV2	.	.	TRBJ1-5	TGTGCCAGCAGTGAAGTCGGGCGAAACCAGCCCCAGCATTTT	CASSEVGRNQPQHF
TRBV7-2	TRBD2	.	TRBJ2-7	TGTGCCAGCAGCTTTAATGGCGGGAGGTCCTCCCCCTACGAGCAGTACTTC	CASSFNGGRSSPYEQYF
TRBV19	.	.	TRBJ1-5	TGTGCCAGTAATAGGGGCAATCAGCCCCAGCATTTT	CASNRGNQPQHF
TRBV6-5	.	.	TRBJ2-5	TGTGCCAGGTGGGACCTTTGTTTAGGGGAAGAGACCCAGTACTTC	CARWDLCLGEETQYF
TRBV28	.	.	TRBJ2-7	TGTGCCAGCAGTTTCGGGACTGTCCCCGAGCAGTACTTC	CASSFGTVPEQYF
TRBV2	.	few	TRBJ2-2	TGTGCCAGCAGTGAGTGGTTTAGCACCGGGGAGCTGTTTTTT	CASSEWFSTGELFF
TRBV7-3	.	.	TRBJ2-1	TGTGCCAGCAGCTTAGACGGGGACTCAAGCCGGGATGAGCAGTTCTTC	CASSLDGDSSRDEQFF
TRBV27	TRBD1	.	TRBJ1-4	TGTGCCAGCAGTTTATACCCGGGACAGGCTACTGCAACTAATGAAAAACTGTTTTTT	CASSLYPGQATATNEKLFF
TRBV27	TRBD2	few	TRBJ2-7	TGTGCCAGCAGTTTATCGGGGACTAGCGGGAGATACGAGCAGTACTTC	CASSLSGTSGRYEQYF
TRBV27	.	.	TRBJ1-3	TGTGCCAGCAGTCCTGGTATAGGATGGTCTGGAAACACCATATATTTT	CASSPGIGWSGNTIYF
TRBV7-3	.	.	TRBJ2-1	TGTGCCAGCAGCCCAACCCCCGGGACAAATTACAATGAGCAGTTCTTC	CASSPTPGTNYNEQFF
TRBV25-1	.	.	TRBJ2-1	TGTGCCAGCAGTGAGCCCGGACCCTACAATGAGCAGTTCTTC	CASSEPGPYNEQFF